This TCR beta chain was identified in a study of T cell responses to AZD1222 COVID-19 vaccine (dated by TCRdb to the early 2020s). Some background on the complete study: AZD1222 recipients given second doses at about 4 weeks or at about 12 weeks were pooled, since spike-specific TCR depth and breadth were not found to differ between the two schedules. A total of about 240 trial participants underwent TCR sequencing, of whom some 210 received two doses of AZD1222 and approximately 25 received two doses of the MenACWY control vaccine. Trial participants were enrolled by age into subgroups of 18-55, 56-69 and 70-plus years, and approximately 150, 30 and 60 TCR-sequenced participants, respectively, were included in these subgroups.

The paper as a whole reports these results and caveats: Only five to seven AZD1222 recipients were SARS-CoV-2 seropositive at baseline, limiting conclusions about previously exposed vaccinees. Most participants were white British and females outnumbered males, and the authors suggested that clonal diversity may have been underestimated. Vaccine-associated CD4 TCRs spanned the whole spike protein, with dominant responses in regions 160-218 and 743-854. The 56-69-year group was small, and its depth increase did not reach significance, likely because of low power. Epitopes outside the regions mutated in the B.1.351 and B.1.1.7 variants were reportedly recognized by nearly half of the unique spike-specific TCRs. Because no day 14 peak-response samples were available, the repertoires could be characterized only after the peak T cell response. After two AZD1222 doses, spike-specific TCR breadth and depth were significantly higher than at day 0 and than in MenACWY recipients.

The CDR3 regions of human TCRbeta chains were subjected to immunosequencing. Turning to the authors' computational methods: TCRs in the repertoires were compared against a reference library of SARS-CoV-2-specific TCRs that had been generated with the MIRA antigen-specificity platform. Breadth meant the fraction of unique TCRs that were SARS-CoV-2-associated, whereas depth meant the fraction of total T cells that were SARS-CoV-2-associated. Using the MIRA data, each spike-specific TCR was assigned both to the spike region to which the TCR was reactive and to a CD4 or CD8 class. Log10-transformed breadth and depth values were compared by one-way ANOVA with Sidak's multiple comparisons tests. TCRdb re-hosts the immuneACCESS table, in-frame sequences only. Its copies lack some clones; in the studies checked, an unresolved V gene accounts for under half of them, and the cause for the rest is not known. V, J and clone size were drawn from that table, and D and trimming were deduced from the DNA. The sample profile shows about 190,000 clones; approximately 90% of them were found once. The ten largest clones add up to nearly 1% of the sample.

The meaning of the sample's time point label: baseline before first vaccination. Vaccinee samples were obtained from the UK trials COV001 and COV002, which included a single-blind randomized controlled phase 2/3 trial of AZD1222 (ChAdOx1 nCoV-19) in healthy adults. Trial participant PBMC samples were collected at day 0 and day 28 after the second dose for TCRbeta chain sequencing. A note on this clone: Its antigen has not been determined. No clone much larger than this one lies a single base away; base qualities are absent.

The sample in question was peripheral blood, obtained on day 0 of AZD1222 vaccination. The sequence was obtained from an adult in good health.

In nucleotide form, the sequence is TGTGCCAGCAAAGGCAGGGTGAACACTGAAGCTTTCTTT. This translates into CASKGRVNTEAFF. The rearrangement joined TRBV6-5 to TRBJ1-1, with TRBD1 tentatively as D gene (5 bases match). The germline V gene supplies CDR1 MNHEY and CDR2 SVGAGI. The CDR3 starts with the cysteine, ends with the phenylalanine, and has 13 residues. Only CDR3 DNA remains: 39 bases, in frame from the first base. The V and J ends are trimmed by 7 bases and 0 bases, leaving 9 bases between them.